These T cell receptor beta chains were read from a single sample in a study of lymphopenia after photon versus proton radiotherapy. This table comes from immunoSEQ multiplex PCR, and its TCRdb copy is limited to in-frame clones, with some not included. Of 30,000 to 40,000 clones detected, approximately 90% appear once; the ten largest clones hold about 15%. The source material was peripheral blood, sampled from a patient treated with photon-based radiotherapy. These receptors all stem from a man between 60 and 75 years old with cholangiocarcinoma. Both conserved end residues are part of each CDR3. Each record gives: clone size, J gene, V gene, D gene, CDR3 DNA, CDR3 protein. A D gene is named only where the DNA matches it firmly. Expanded clones get a size class; other rows say once, few or many, or leave the size out.

.,TRBJ1-1,TRBV28,TRBD1,TGTGCCAGCAAGGGGACAGGGGGCCCGAACACTGAAGCTTTCTTT,CASKGTGGPNTEAFF
.,TRBJ2-7,TRBV28,.,TGTGCCAGCAGTTTGGAAAACAGCTCCTACGAGCAGTACTTC,CASSLENSSYEQYF
.,TRBJ2-5,TRBV7-8,.,TGTGCCAGCAGCTTAGCAGGCGCGACCCAGTACTTC,CASSLAGATQYF
once,TRBJ2-7,TRBV7-8,TRBD2,TGTGCCAGCAGCTTAGCAGCGGGGGGGCACTACGAGCAGTACTTC,CASSLAAGGHYEQYF
once,TRBJ2-3,TRBV10-3,TRBD1,TGTGCCATCAGTGGGGGACAGTCCACAGATACGCAGTATTTT,CAISGGQSTDTQYF
.,TRBJ1-5,TRBV2,.,TGTGCCAGCAGTGAAATATGGGGTGGCAATCAGCCCCAGCATTTT,CASSEIWGGNQPQHF
.,TRBJ2-7,TRBV9,.,TGTGCCAGCAGCGTTGGTTCCGCGCCTCAAACCTACGAGCAGTACTTC,CASSVGSAPQTYEQYF
.,TRBJ1-1,TRBV7-2,.,TGTGCCAGCAGCTTAGCCCTCCCCGGTACAGGTTCTGAAGCTTTCTTT,CASSLALPGTGSEAFF
.,TRBJ2-7,TRBV15,TRBD1,TGTGCCACCAGCTTAGGACAGGGCCCTCCAGTATACGAGCAGTACTTC,CATSLGQGPPVYEQYF
.,TRBJ1-4,TRBV6-5,.,TGTGCCAGCAGCCCAGGGACATCTAATGAAAAACTGTTTTTT,CASSPGTSNEKLFF
.,TRBJ1-4,TRBV15,TRBD1,TGTGCCACCAGCAGAACAGGGGCCGGTGAAAAACTGTTTTTT,CATSRTGAGEKLFF
.,TRBJ1-6,TRBV6-6,TRBD1,TGTGCCAGCAGTTACGGACAGGGGCCGAATTCACCCCTCCACTTT,CASSYGQGPNSPLHF
.,TRBJ2-5,TRBV2,.,TGTGCCAGCAGTGGAGCCCTAGATTCCCAAGAGACCCAGTACTTC,CASSGALDSQETQYF
.,TRBJ2-7,TRBV15,.,TGTGCCACCAGCAGAAGGACAGCACCCTACGAGCAGTACTTC,CATSRRTAPYEQYF
.,TRBJ2-7,TRBV5-4,.,TGTGCCAGCAGCTTCGGTGACTACGAGCAGTACTTC,CASSFGDYEQYF
.,TRBJ2-1,TRBV7-9,TRBD1,TGTGCCAGCAGCTTAGTATTTGGGACAGGGGGCTCCTACAATGAGCAGTTCTTC,CASSLVFGTGGSYNEQFF
once,TRBJ2-5,TRBV18,.,TGTGCCAGCTCACCAGGGGTGCAAGAGACCCAGTACTTC,CASSPGVQETQYF
.,TRBJ1-3,TRBV18,.,TGTGCCAGCTCACCTGACGGGGGCCCTGGAAACACCATATATTTT,CASSPDGGPGNTIYF
.,TRBJ1-2,TRBV27,.,TGTGCCAGCAGTTCAGGGTTAGGGGTTGGTGGCTACACCTTC,CASSSGLGVGGYTF
once,TRBJ1-6,TRBV7-3,.,TGTGCCAGCAGCCTCCAGAGCTCCTATAATTCACCCCTCCACTTT,CASSLQSSYNSPLHF
.,TRBJ1-2,TRBV2,TRBD1,TGTGCCAGCAGTACCGAGGACAGGGCGGGAGGCTACACCTTC,CASSTEDRAGGYTF
few,TRBJ1-2,TRBV2,.,TGTGCCAGCAGTAAAAGGAGTGAGAACTATGGCTACACCTTC,CASSKRSENYGYTF
.,TRBJ1-2,TRBV28,.,TGTGCCAGCAGTACCCCCTCCCGAGGTGGCTACACCTTC,CASSTPSRGGYTF
.,TRBJ2-3,TRBV23-1,TRBD1,TGCGCCAGCAGTCCCCGACAGGGGACCACAGATACGCAGTATTTT,CASSPRQGTTDTQYF
.,TRBJ2-5,TRBV28,TRBD1,TGTGCCAGCAGTTTTGCCGGGACAGGGGCAGAGACCCAGTACTTC,CASSFAGTGAETQYF
.,TRBJ2-3,TRBV10-3,TRBD2,TGTGCCATCAGTGGGGGACTAGCAAGCACAGATACGCAGTATTTT,CAISGGLASTDTQYF
.,TRBJ2-3,TRBV19,TRBD2,TGTGCCAGTAGTCCCAGCGGACTAGCGGGTAGGGATACGCAGTATTTT,CASSPSGLAGRDTQYF
.,TRBJ2-7,TRBV20-1,.,TGCAGTGCTAGCTCTCCCTACGAGCAGTACTTC,CSASSPYEQYF
.,TRBJ2-1,TRBV6-5,.,TGTGCCAGCAGTTACGCCAGCGCTAACAATGAGCAGTTCTTC,CASSYASANNEQFF
.,TRBJ1-6,TRBV9,.,TGTGCCAGCAGCGTAGAAGTTGGGGGAGGAGTGTCACCCCTCCACTTT,CASSVEVGGGVSPLHF
.,TRBJ1-1,TRBV5-1,.,TGCGCCAGCAGCTTAGATATGAACACTGAAGCTTTCTTT,CASSLDMNTEAFF
.,TRBJ2-5,TRBV27,TRBD2,TGTGCCAGCAGCGGACTAGCGGGAGATGTAGAGACCCAGTACTTC,CASSGLAGDVETQYF
.,TRBJ1-1,TRBV7-8,.,TGTGCCAGCAGGCGAAAGGACCGACCGAACACTGAAGCTTTCTTT,CASRRKDRPNTEAFF
.,TRBJ1-1,TRBV11-2,.,TGTGCCAGCAGCCGGATAACTGAAGCTTTCTTT,CASSRITEAFF
.,TRBJ2-3,TRBV28,.,TGTGCCAGCAGATCCGGGGGGCTAGCGGAGACAGATACGCAGTATTTT,CASRSGGLAETDTQYF
.,TRBJ2-5,TRBV7-9,.,TGTGCCAGCAGCTTTGGTGAGACCCAGTACTTC,CASSFGETQYF
.,TRBJ2-7,TRBV28,.,TGTGCCAGCAGGAGAGTTTACGAGCAGTACTTC,CASRRVYEQYF
.,TRBJ2-1,TRBV15,.,TGTGCCACCAGCAGTAAACCGGGCCCGTGGTTGGTCTTC,CATSSKPGPWLVF
few,TRBJ1-4,TRBV11-3,.,TGTGCCAGCAGCTTCTCAGGGGATGGTGGTGAAAAACTGTTTTTT,CASSFSGDGGEKLFF
.,TRBJ2-5,TRBV11-3,.,TGTGCCAGCAGCTTCCAAGAGACCCAGTACTTC,CASSFQETQYF
.,TRBJ1-4,TRBV6-1,.,TGTGCCAGCAGTTTGGAGGTCAAGGAAAAACTGTTTTTT,CASSLEVKEKLFF
.,TRBJ1-2,TRBV29-1,.,TGCAGCGTCTGGAAGGGGGGGCTCTATGGCTACACCTTC,CSVWKGGLYGYTF
.,TRBJ2-7,TRBV23-1,.,TGCGCCAGCAGTCAATCGACGTATGGTACAGTTGACGGCTCCTACGAGCAGTACTTC,CASSQSTYGTVDGSYEQYF